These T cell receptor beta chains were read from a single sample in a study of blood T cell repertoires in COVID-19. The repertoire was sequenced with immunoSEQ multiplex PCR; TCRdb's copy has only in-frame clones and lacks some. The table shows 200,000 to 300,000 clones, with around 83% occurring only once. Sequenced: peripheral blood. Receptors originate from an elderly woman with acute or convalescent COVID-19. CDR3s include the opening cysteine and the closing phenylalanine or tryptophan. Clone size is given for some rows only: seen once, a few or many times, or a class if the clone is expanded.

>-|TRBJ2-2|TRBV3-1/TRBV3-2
CASSQDRGEELFF
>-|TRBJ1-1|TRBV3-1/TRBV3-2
CASSNPGGTEAFF
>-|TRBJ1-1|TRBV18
CASSGQTGSTEAFF
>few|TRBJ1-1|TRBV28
CAVGGGTEAFF
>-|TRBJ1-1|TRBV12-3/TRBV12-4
CASSLEEAEAFF
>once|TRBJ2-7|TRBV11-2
CASSTTSGGEPYEQYF
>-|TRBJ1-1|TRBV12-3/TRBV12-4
CASSIRLRTEAFF
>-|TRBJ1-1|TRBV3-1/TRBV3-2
CASSQNGANTEAFF
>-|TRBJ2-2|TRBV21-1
CAYDRGTTGELFF
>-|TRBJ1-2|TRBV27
CASSLDRRINYGYTF
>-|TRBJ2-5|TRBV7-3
CASSPRPGETQYF
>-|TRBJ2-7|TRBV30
CAWRMTGGAYEQYF
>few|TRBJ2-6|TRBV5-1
CASSPDRSGANVLTF
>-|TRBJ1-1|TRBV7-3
CASSLQPGTGAEAFF
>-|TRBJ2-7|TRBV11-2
CASSLDRGHPYEQYF
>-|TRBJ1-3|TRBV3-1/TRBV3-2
CASSQEAKGNTIYF
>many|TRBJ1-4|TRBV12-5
CASGLVEGRGQVVLGNEKLFF
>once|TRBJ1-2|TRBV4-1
CASKQGVGGYTF
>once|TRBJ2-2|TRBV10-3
CASRDKAHGELFF
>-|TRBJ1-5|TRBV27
CASSFSGGNQPQHF
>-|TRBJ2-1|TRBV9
CASNSGVSYNEQFF
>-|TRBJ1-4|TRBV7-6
CASPGTGSNEKLFF